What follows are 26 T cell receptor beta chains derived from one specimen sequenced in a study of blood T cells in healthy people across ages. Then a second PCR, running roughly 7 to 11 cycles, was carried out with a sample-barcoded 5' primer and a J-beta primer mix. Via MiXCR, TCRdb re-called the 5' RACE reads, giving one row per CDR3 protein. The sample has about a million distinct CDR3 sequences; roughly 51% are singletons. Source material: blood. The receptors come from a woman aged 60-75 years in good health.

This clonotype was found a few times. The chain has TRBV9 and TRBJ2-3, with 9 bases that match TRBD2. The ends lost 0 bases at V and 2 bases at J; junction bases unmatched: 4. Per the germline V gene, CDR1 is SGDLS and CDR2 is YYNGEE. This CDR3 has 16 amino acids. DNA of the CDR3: TGTGCCAGCAGCGTAGGCGCTAGCGGGGTCACAGATACGCAGTATTTT. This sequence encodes CASSVGASGVTDTQYF.

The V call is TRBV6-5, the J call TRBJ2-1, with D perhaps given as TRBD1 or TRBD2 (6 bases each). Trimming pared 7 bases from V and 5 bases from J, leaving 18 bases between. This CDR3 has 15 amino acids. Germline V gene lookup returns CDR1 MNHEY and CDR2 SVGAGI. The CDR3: CASNHVEGGHNEQFF. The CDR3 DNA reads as TGTGCCAGCAACCACGTGGAGGGGGGCCACAATGAGCAGTTCTTC.

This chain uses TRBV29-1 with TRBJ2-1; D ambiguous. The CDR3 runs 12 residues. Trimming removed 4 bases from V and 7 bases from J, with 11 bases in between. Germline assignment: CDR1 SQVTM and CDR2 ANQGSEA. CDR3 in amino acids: CSVVEARNEQFF. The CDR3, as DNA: TGCAGCGTTGTCGAGGCGCGGAATGAGCAGTTCTTC.

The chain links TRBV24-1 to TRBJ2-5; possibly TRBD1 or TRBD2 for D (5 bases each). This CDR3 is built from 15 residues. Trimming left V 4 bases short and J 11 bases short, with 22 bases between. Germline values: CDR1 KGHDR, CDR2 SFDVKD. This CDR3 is CATSDPPRERNEQYF. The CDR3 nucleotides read TGTGCCACCAGTGACCCGCCCAGGGAGAGGAATGAGCAGTACTTC.

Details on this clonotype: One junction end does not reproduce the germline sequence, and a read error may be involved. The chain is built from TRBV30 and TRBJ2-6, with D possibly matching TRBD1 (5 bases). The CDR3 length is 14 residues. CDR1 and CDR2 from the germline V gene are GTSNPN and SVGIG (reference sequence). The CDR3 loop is CAWGVGAGANVLTF. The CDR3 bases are TGTGCCTGGGGTGTAGGGGCTGGGGCCAACGTCCTGACTTTC. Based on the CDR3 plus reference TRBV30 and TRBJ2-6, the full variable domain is SQTIHQWPATLVQPVGSPLSLECTVEGTSNPNLYWYRQAAGRGLQLLFYSVGIGQISSEVPQNLSASRPQDRQFILSSKKLLLSDSGFYLCAWGVGAGANVLTFGAGSRLTVL.

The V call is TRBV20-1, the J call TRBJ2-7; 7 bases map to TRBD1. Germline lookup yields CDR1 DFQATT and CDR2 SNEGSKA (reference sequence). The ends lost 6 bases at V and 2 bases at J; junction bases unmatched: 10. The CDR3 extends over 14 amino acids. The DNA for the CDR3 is TGCAGTGCCGAGACAGGGAAAGGGACCTACGAGCAGTACTTC. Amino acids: CSAETGKGTYEQYF.

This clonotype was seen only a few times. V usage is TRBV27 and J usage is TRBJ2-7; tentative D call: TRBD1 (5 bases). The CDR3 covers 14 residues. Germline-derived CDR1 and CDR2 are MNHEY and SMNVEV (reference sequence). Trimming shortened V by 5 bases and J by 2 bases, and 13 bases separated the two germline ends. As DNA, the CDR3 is TGTGCCAGCAGTCTTACGGCAGGGCCCTACGAGCAGTACTTC. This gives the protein CASSLTAGPYEQYF.

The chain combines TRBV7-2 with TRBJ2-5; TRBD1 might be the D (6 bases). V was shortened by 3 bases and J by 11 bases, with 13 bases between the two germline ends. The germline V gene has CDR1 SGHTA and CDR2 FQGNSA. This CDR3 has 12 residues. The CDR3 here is CASSLDSAEQYF. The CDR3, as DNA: TGTGCCAGCAGCTTGGACAGTGCGGAACAGTACTTC.

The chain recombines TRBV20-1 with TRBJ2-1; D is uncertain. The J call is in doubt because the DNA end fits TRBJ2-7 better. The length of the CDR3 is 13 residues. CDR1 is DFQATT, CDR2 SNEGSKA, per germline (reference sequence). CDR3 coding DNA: TGCAGTGCCCGTGAGACTGTTACCTACGAGCAGTACTTC. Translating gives CSARETVTYEQYF.

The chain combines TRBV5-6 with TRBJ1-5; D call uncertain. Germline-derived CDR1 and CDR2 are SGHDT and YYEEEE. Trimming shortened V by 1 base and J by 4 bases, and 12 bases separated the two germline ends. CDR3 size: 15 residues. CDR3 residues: CASSLFAGKNQPQHF. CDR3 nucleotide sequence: TGTGCCAGCAGCTTGTTCGCAGGAAAAAATCAGCCCCAGCATTTT.

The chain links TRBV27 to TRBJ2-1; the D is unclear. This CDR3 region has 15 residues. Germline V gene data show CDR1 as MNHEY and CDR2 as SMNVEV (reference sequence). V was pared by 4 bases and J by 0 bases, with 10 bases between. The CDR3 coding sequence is TGTGCCAGCAGTTCTGCGCCCAGCTCCTACAATGAGCAGTTCTTC. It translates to CASSSAPSSYNEQFF.

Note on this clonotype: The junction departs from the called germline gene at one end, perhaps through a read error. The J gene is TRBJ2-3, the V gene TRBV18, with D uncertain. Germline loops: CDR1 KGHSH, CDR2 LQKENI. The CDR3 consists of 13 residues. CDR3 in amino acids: CASSPSATETQYF. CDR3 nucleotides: TGTGCCAGCTCACCATCGGCCACAGAGACGCAGTATTTT.

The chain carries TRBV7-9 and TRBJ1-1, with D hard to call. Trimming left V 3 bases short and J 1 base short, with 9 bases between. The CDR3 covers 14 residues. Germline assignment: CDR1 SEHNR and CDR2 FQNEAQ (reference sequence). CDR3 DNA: TGTGCCAGCAGCTTTAGACAAGAGAACACTGAAGCTTTCTTT. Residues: CASSFRQENTEAFF.

In nucleotides, the CDR3 is TGTGCCAGCATCGAAGGGGGACGGTTAAAAGCTAACTATGGCTACACCTTC. It codes for CASIEGGRLKANYGYTF. This chain uses TRBV28 with TRBJ1-2; weak D call: TRBD1 (6 bases). The CDR3 spans 17 residues. The V end was cut by 7 bases, the J end by 0 bases, with 21 bases between. The germline CDR1 and CDR2 sequences are MDHEN and SYDVKM.

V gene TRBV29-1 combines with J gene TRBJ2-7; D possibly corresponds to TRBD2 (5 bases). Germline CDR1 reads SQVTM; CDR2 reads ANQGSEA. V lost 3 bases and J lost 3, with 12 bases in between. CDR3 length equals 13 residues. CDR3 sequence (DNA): TGCAGCGTTGATACGGGAAACCGCTACGAGCAGTACTTC. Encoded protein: CSVDTGNRYEQYF.

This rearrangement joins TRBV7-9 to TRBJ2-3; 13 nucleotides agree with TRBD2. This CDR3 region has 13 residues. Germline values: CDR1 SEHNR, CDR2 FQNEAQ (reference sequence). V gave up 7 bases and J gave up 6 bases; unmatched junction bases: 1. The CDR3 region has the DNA TGTGCCAGCAAACTAGCGGGGGGGGATACGCAGTATTTT. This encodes CASKLAGGDTQYF.

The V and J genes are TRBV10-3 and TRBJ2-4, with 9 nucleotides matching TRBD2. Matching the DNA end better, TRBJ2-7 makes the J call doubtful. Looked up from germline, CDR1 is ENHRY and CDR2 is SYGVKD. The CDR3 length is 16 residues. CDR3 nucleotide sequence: TGTGCCATCAACACCGGAGCGGGGGGAGTAACGTACGAGCAGTACTTC. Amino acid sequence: CAINTGAGGVTYEQYF.

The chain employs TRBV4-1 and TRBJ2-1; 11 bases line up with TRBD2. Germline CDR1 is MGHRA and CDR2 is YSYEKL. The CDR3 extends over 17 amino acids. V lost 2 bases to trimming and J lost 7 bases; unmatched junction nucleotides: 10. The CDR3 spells CASSQSRGLAGGNEQFF. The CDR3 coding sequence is TGCGCCAGCAGCCAATCCCGAGGGCTAGCGGGAGGAAATGAGCAGTTCTTC.

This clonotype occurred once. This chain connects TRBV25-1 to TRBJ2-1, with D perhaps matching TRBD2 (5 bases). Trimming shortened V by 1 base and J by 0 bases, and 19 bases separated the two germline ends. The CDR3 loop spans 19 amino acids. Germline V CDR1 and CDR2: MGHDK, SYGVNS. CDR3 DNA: TGTGCCAGCAGTGAATCGGATTTGAGTAGCGCTTACTCCTACAATGAGCAGTTCTTC. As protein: CASSESDLSSAYSYNEQFF.

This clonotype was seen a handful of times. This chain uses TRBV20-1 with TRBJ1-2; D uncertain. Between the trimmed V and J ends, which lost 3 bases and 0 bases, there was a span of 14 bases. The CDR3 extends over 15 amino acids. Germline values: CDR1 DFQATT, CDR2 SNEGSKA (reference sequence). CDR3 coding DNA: TGCAGTGCTAGGGTGGAGGCAGTCGCTAACTATGGCTACACCTTC. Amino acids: CSARVEAVANYGYTF.

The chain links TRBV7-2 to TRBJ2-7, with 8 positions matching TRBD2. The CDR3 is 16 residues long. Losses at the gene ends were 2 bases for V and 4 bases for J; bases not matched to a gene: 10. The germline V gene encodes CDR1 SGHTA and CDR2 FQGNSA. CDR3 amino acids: CASSLNPSREGYEQYF. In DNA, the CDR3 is TGTGCCAGCAGCTTAAACCCTTCACGGGAGGGGTACGAGCAGTACTTC.

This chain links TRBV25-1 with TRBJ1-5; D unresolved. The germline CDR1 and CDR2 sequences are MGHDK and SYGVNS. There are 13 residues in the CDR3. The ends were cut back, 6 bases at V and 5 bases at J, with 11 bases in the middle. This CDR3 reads CASSEIWDQPQHF. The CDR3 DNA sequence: TGTGCCAGCAGCGAAATTTGGGATCAGCCCCAGCATTTT.

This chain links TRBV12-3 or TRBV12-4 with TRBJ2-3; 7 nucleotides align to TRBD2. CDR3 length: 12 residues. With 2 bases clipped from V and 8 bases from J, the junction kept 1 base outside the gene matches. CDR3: CASSLWGGTQYF. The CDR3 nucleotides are TGTGCCAGCAGTTTATGGGGGGGTACGCAGTATTTT.

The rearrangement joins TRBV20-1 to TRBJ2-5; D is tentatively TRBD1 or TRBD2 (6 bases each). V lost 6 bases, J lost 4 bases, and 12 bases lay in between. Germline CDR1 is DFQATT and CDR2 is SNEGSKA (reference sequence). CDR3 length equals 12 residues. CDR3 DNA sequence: TGCAGTGCCCGGGGGCGCGGAGAGACCCAGTACTTC. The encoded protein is CSARGRGETQYF.

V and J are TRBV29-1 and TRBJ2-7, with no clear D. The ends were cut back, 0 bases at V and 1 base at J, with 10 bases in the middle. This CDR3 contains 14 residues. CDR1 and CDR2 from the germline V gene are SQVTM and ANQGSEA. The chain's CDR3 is CSVEDGYFSYEQYF. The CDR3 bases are TGCAGCGTTGAAGATGGATACTTTTCCTACGAGCAGTACTTC.

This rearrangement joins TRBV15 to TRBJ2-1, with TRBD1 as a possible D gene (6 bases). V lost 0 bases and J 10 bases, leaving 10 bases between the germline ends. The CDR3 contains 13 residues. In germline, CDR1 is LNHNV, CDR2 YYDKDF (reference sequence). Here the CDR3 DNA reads TGTGCCACCAGCAGAGATCCACAGGGCGAGCAGTTCTTC. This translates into CATSRDPQGEQFF.